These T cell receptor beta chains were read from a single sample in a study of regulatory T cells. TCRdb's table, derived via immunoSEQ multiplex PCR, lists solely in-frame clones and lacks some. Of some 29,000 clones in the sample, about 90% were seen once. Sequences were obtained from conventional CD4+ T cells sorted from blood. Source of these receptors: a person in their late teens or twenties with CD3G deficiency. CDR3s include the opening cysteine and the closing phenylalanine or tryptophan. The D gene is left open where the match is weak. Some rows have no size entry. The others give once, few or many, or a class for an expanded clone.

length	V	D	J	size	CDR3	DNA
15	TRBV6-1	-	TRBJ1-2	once	CASSVFGGANYGYTF	TGTGCCAGCAGTGTTTTTGGGGGAGCTAACTATGGCTACACCTTC
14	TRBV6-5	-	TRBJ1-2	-	CASSYGSSNYGYTF	TGTGCCAGCAGTTACGGGTCCTCAAACTATGGCTACACCTTC
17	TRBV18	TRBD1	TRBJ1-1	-	CASSPIPLGQGNTEAFF	TGTGCCAGCTCACCTATCCCCCTAGGACAGGGGAACACTGAAGCTTTCTTT
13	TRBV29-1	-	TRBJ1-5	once	CSVRQDLNQPQHF	TGCAGCGTTCGTCAGGATCTTAATCAGCCCCAGCATTTT
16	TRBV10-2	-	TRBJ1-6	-	CASSELEPGRNSPLHF	TGCGCCAGCAGTGAGCTCGAACCGGGGCGTAATTCACCCCTCCACTTT
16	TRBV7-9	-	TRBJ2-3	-	CASSFRRSSGTDTQYF	TGTGCCAGCAGCTTTAGGAGGTCTAGCGGCACAGATACGCAGTATTTT
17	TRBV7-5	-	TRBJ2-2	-	CARSLRPRARDTGELFF	TGTGCCAGAAGCCTCAGGCCGAGGGCCAGGGACACCGGGGAGCTGTTTTTT
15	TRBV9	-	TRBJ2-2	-	CASSVSTGNTGELFF	TGTGCCAGCAGCGTAAGTACAGGGAACACCGGGGAGCTGTTTTTT
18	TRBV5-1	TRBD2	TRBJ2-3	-	CASSFGAGVLSGTDTQYF	TGCGCCAGCAGCTTTGGAGCGGGGGTCCTAAGCGGCACAGATACGCAGTATTTT
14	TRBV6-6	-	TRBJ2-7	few	CASSYQGVGYEQYF	TGTGCCAGCAGTTACCAGGGTGTAGGCTACGAGCAGTACTTC
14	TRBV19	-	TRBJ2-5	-	CASSIARQALTQYF	TGTGCCAGTAGTATAGCGCGGCAGGCGCTTACCCAGTACTTC
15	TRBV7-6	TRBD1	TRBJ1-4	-	CASSLGTGGGEKLFF	TGTGCCAGCAGCTTGGGGACAGGGGGAGGTGAAAAACTGTTTTTT
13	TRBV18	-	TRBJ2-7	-	CASSRDQGIGQYF	TGTGCCAGCTCTCGGGACCAGGGAATCGGGCAGTACTTC
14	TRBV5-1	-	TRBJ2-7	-	CASSPEGGIGEQYF	TGCGCCAGCAGCCCCGAAGGGGGGATCGGGGAGCAGTACTTC
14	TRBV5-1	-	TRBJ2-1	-	CASSLGGTNNEQFF	TGCGCCAGCAGCTTGGGGGGGACAAACAATGAGCAGTTCTTC
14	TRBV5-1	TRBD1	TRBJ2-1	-	CASSLGQGYNEQFF	TGCGCCAGCAGCTTGGGACAGGGGTACAATGAGCAGTTCTTC
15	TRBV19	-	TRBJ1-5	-	CASSTLQGFNQPQHF	TGTGCCAGTAGTACGCTACAGGGCTTCAATCAGCCCCAGCATTTT
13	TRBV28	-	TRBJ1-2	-	CASTSGGAYGYTF	TGTGCCAGCACCTCGGGGGGGGCCTATGGCTACACCTTC
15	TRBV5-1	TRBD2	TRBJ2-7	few	CASSLVASGIGEQYF	TGCGCCAGCAGCTTGGTGGCTAGCGGGATTGGCGAGCAGTACTTC
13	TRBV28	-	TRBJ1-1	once	CASSSNVNTEAFF	TGTGCCAGCAGTTCGAATGTGAACACTGAAGCTTTCTTT
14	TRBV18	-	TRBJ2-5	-	CASSPAGRQETQYF	TGTGCCAGCTCACCCGCGGGGAGGCAAGAGACCCAGTACTTC
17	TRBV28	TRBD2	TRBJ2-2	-	CASSETGTSGSRGRVFF	TGTGCCAGCAGTGAGACCGGGACTAGCGGGAGCAGGGGTCGGGTGTTTTTT
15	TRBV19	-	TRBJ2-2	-	CASRPNGGRAGELFF	TGTGCCAGTAGGCCCAACGGGGGTAGGGCCGGGGAGCTGTTTTTT
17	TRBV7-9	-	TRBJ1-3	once	CASSALDSPFSGNTIYF	TGTGCCAGCAGCGCCCTGGACAGCCCGTTCTCTGGAAACACCATATATTTT
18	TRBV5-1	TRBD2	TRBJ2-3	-	CASSEGTSGSQVTDTQYF	TGCGCCAGCAGCGAGGGGACTAGCGGGAGCCAGGTCACAGATACGCAGTATTTT
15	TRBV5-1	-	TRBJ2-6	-	CASSATGSGANVLTF	TGCGCCAGCAGCGCTACAGGTTCTGGGGCCAACGTCCTGACTTTC
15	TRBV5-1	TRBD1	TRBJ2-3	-	CASSLQGNRADTQYF	TGCGCCAGCAGCTTACAGGGGAATAGGGCAGATACGCAGTATTTT
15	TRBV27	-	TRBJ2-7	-	CASSLDSHSSYEQYF	TGTGCCAGCAGTCTCGACTCCCACAGCTCCTACGAGCAGTACTTC
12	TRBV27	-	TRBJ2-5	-	CASGIYGETQYF	TGTGCCAGCGGTATATATGGGGAGACCCAGTACTTC
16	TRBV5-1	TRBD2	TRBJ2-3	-	CASSFSGSYSTDTQYF	TGCGCCAGCAGCTTTAGCGGGAGCTATAGCACAGATACGCAGTATTTT
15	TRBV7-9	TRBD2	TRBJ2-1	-	CASSPSGGAHNEQFF	TGTGCCAGCAGCCCTAGCGGGGGCGCACACAATGAGCAGTTCTTC
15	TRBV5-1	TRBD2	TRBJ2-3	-	CASSFSGGSTDTQYF	TGCGCCAGCAGCTTCAGCGGGGGAAGCACAGATACGCAGTATTTT
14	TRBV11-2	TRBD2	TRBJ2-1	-	CASSLVVAGSEQFF	TGTGCCAGCAGCTTAGTGGTAGCGGGTTCTGAGCAGTTCTTC
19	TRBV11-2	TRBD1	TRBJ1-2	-	CASSFYLYPRRTGEYGYTF	TGTGCCAGCAGCTTTTATCTATATCCTCGCCGGACAGGGGAGTATGGCTACACCTTC
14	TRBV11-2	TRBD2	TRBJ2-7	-	CASSLVAGVPEQYF	TGTGCCAGCAGCTTAGTAGCGGGAGTTCCCGAGCAGTACTTC
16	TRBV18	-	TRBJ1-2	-	CASSPPYGAGINGYTF	TGTGCCAGCTCACCACCGTACGGGGCCGGAATCAATGGCTACACCTTC
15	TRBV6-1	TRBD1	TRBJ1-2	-	CASSSRDRDRNGYTF	TGTGCCAGCAGTTCCCGGGACAGGGATCGGAATGGCTACACCTTC
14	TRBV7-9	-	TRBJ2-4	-	CASSFSQNKNIQYF	TGTGCCAGCAGCTTCAGCCAAAACAAAAACATTCAGTACTTC
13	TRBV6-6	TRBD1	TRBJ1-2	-	CASRRDSIYGYTF	TGTGCCAGCCGACGGGACAGCATCTATGGCTACACCTTC
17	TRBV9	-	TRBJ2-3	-	CASSPPLRPAFTDTQYF	TGTGCCAGCAGCCCCCCCCTTAGGCCCGCCTTCACAGATACGCAGTATTTT
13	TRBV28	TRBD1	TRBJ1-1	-	CASRDRALTEAFF	TGTGCCAGCCGGGACAGGGCCCTGACTGAAGCTTTCTTT
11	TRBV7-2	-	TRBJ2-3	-	CASEVTDTQYF	TGTGCCAGCGAGGTCACAGATACGCAGTATTTT
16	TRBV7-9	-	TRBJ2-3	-	CASSINLAWGTDTQYF	TGTGCCAGCAGCATCAATTTAGCGTGGGGGACAGATACGCAGTATTTT
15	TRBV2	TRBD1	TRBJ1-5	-	CASSIGQGAGQPQHF	TGTGCCAGCAGTATCGGACAGGGGGCGGGTCAGCCCCAGCATTTT
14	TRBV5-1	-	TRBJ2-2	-	CASSLALNTGELFF	TGCGCCAGCAGCTTGGCCCTGAACACCGGGGAGCTGTTTTTT
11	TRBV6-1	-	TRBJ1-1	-	CASRNLFEAFF	TGTGCCAGCAGGAATTTATTTGAAGCTTTCTTT
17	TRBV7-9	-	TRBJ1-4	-	CASSSPPRGSWDEKLFF	TGTGCCAGCAGCTCCCCACCAAGGGGAAGTTGGGATGAAAAACTGTTTTTT
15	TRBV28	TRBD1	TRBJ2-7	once	CASSRTTGAAYEQYF	TGTGCCAGCAGCCGAACGACAGGGGCGGCCTACGAGCAGTACTTC
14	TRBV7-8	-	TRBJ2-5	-	CASSPLALEETQYF	TGTGCCAGCAGCCCGCTTGCCCTGGAGGAGACCCAGTACTTC
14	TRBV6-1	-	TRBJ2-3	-	CASSEQGSSQMQYF	TGTGCCAGCAGTGAACAGGGGTCCTCACAAATGCAGTATTTT
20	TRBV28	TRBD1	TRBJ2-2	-	CASSFTYGYRGASNTGELFF	TGTGCCAGCAGTTTTACTTACGGTTACAGGGGGGCTTCGAACACCGGGGAGCTGTTTTTT
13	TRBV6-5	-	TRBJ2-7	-	CASRPMGRIWPYF	TGTGCCAGCAGGCCCATGGGACGGATCTGGCCGTACTTC
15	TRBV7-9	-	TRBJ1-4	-	CASSFSASASEKLFF	TGTGCCAGCAGCTTTTCCGCTTCGGCGAGTGAAAAACTGTTTTTT
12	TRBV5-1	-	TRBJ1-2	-	CASSLQGEGYTF	TGCGCCAGCAGCTTGCAGGGTGAGGGCTACACCTTC
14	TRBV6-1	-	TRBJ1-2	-	CASSEGALNYGYTF	TGTGCCAGCAGTGAAGGCGCGTTAAACTATGGCTACACCTTC
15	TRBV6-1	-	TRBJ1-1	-	CASSANLGGNTEAFF	TGTGCCAGCAGTGCCAACCTTGGCGGGAACACTGAAGCTTTCTTT
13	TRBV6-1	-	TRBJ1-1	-	CASSEVLGTEAFF	TGTGCCAGCAGTGAAGTCCTTGGGACTGAAGCTTTCTTT
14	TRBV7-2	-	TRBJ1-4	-	CASRPGGTNEKLFF	TGTGCCAGCAGACCAGGAGGAACTAATGAAAAACTGTTTTTT
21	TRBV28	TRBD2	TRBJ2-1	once	CASSPRPGLAPTIGRYNEQFF	TGTGCCAGCAGCCCAAGACCGGGACTAGCGCCTACCATAGGGAGGTACAATGAGCAGTTCTTC